The 30 T cell receptor beta chains below all came from one sample that was sequenced in a study of blood T cells in healthy people across ages. The second PCR ran about 6 to 12 cycles with a sample-barcoded 5' primer and J-beta primers. TCRdb passed the 5' RACE reads through MiXCR, listing each CDR3 protein once. The sample has 1.8 million or so distinct CDR3 sequences; 30% to 40% are singletons. Sequenced material: blood. The receptors were gathered from a human donor in good health.

This clonotype has a count of ten or more. The chain combines TRBV6-5 with TRBJ2-3; possible D gene TRBD2, 6 bases. Per the germline V gene, CDR1 is MNHEY and CDR2 is SVGAGI. Trimming removed 8 bases at V and 1 base at J, with 13 bases between. CDR3 size: 14 residues. The CDR3 sequence is CASSSPGGTDTQYF. The CDR3 DNA follows: TGTGCCAGCTCATCTCCGGGGGGCACAGATACGCAGTATTTT.

The V and J genes are TRBV11-2 and TRBJ1-6, with D possibly matching TRBD1 (6 bases). The CDR3 is 15 amino acids. V gave up 5 bases and J gave up 7 bases, with 15 bases separating them. Looked up from germline, CDR1 is SGHAT and CDR2 is FQNNGV. The DNA for the CDR3 is TGTGCCAGCAGCCTTGGAGCCGACAGGAATTCACCCCTCCACTTT. This sequence encodes CASSLGADRNSPLHF.

The chain couples TRBV4-2 to TRBJ2-1; a possible D gene is TRBD1 (6 bases). With 1 base removed from V and 6 bases from J, the gap between germline ends came to 10 bases. The V gene's germline CDR1 is LGHNA and CDR2 YNFKEQ. The CDR3 sequence is 14 residues long. CDR3: CASSQGAGANEQFF. In nucleotides, the CDR3 is TGTGCCAGCAGCCAAGGGGCAGGGGCCAATGAGCAGTTCTTC.

This sequence joins TRBV5-6 and TRBJ2-5; no firm D call. The J call may not be correct, given that the DNA end is closer to TRBJ2-7. Germline-derived CDR1 and CDR2 are SGHDT and YYEEEE. The CDR3 totals 11 residues. The CDR3 region has the DNA TGTGCCAGCAGATTGAACTCCGAGCAGTACTTC. This translates into CASRLNSEQYF.

This clonotype was detected a few times. This sequence joins TRBV4-2 and TRBJ1-1; 8 bases agree with TRBD1. Germline loops: CDR1 LGHNA, CDR2 YNFKEQ. The junction had 5 bases not matched to a gene; V was cut back by 0 bases and J by 5 bases. The CDR3 is 15 residues long. In nucleotides, the CDR3 is TGTGCCAGCAGCCAAGAAAGGACAGGGAGGACTGAAGCTTTCTTT. Encoded protein: CASSQERTGRTEAFF.

V and J are TRBV4-1 and TRBJ2-7; D gene ambiguous. This CDR3 is built from 16 residues. CDR1 is MGHRA, CDR2 YSYEKL, per germline. V lost 0 bases, J lost 4 bases, and 16 bases lay in between. CDR3 region: CASSQDSVGDGYEQYF. The CDR3 DNA reads as TGCGCCAGCAGCCAAGACAGCGTTGGGGATGGTTACGAGCAGTACTTC.

This clonotype has a single count. V is TRBV6-2 or TRBV6-3 and J is TRBJ1-5; tentative D call: TRBD1 (5 bases). The CDR3 runs to 12 residues. V was cut by 2 bases and J by 9 bases, with 8 bases left in between. CDR1 and CDR2 (germline): MNHEY, SVGEGT. The CDR3: CASSYGAGPQHF. CDR3 nucleotide sequence: TGTGCCAGCAGTTACGGGGCGGGGCCCCAGCATTTT.

V and J are TRBV2 and TRBJ1-2; TRBD1 matches at 7 bases. Germline CDR1 is SNHLY and CDR2 is FYNNEI. This CDR3 has 13 residues. V shed 8 bases and J 4 bases; nucleotides not matched to a gene: 7. In DNA, the CDR3 is TGTGCCAGCCAACCAGGGGGTAGCTATGGCTACACCTTC. It translates to CASQPGGSYGYTF.

The chain combines TRBV12-5 with TRBJ1-6; the match to TRBD1 covers 7 bases. Trimming at V came to 1 base and at J to 8 bases, leaving 11 bases not matched to a gene. CDR1 is LGHNT, CDR2 FRNRAP, per germline. The CDR3 spans 17 residues. CDR3 residues: CASGLGRQGLLDSPLHF. The CDR3 DNA is TGTGCTAGTGGTTTGGGGCGACAGGGCTTGTTGGATTCACCCCTCCACTTT.

The chain uses TRBV4-3 and TRBJ1-4; TRBD1 agrees at 10 bases. V lost 2 bases, J lost 3 bases, and 6 bases stayed unmatched. Germline values: CDR1 LGHNA, CDR2 YSLEER. This CDR3 is built from 17 residues. The CDR3 DNA sequence: TGCGCCAGCAGCCAACGTGGGACAGGGGCCTCTAATGAAAAACTGTTTTTT. Protein sequence: CASSQRGTGASNEKLFF.

This clonotype was seen only a few times. This CDR3 is CAIHQTGSTEAFF. In DNA form, the CDR3 reads TGTGCCATCCACCAGACAGGATCCACTGAAGCTTTCTTT. The chain combines TRBV10-3 with TRBJ1-1; a weak D match, TRBD1 (6 bases). The V end lost 8 bases, the J end lost 4 bases, and 14 bases lay between the germline ends. The CDR3 extends over 13 amino acids. Germline assignment: CDR1 ENHRY and CDR2 SYGVKD.

Comment on this clonotype: Germline and junction disagree at one end, which may indicate a read error. The rearrangement uses TRBV5-1 and TRBJ2-1; 11 nucleotides align to TRBD1. The CDR3 has 15 residues. The germline gives CDR1 SGHRS, CDR2 YFSETQ. The CDR3 DNA sequence: TGCGCCAACAGCTCGGGACAGGGGGTCTACAATGAGCAGTTCTTC. It encodes CANSSGQGVYNEQFF.

This clonotype was picked up a small number of times. This chain connects TRBV11-3 to TRBJ1-1; the D gene is possibly TRBD1 (6 bases). The CDR3 has 15 residues. V shed 2 bases and J shed 2 bases, with 12 bases lying between them. Germline V CDR1 and CDR2: SGHNT, YENEEA. The DNA for the CDR3 is TGTGCCAGCAGCTTACTACAGGGTGGCAACACTGAAGCTTTCTTT. This sequence encodes CASSLLQGGNTEAFF. Full variable domain (missing parts from reference TRBV11-3 and TRBJ1-1): EAGVVQSPRYKIIEKKQPVAFWCNPISGHNTLYWYLQNLGQGPELLIRYENEEAVDDSQLPKDRFSAERLKGVDSTLKIQPAELGDSAVYLCASSLLQGGNTEAFFGQGTRLTVV.

This clonotype was seen a handful of times. The gene calls are TRBV10-3 and TRBJ1-1; TRBD1 might be the D (6 bases). This CDR3 spans 15 amino acids. Germline values: CDR1 ENHRY, CDR2 SYGVKD. V was shortened by 3 bases and J by 4 bases, with 15 bases between the two germline ends. CDR3 sequence (DNA): TGTGCCATCAGTGATTTTGGTAAAGGGGGCACTGAAGCTTTCTTT. Translated, it gives CAISDFGKGGTEAFF.

V usage is TRBV20-1 and J usage is TRBJ2-1; D ambiguous. The CDR3 is 14 residues long. Germline CDR1 is DFQATT and CDR2 is SNEGSKA (reference sequence). The CDR3, as DNA: TGCAGCCCTTTAGGGCTAGTTTTTTACAATGAGCAGTTCTTC. It translates to CSPLGLVFYNEQFF.

This rearrangement joins TRBV29-1 to TRBJ1-4; weak D call: TRBD1 (5 bases). This CDR3 comprises 14 residues. Germline CDR1 reads SQVTM; CDR2 reads ANQGSEA. V was pared by 4 bases and J by 7 bases, with 16 bases between. The CDR3 DNA sequence: TGCAGCGTTGGTGTTGGGGGAACGAGTGAAAAACTGTTTTTT. This translates into CSVGVGGTSEKLFF.

This chain links TRBV9 with TRBJ2-1; TRBD1 agrees at 7 bases. CDR1 is SGDLS and CDR2 is YYNGEE in the germline V gene. CDR3 size: 14 residues. The V gene end was trimmed by 0 bases and the J gene end by 6 bases; junction bases not matched to a gene: 3. The CDR3 loop reads CASSVATGFNEQFF. CDR3 nucleotide sequence: TGTGCCAGCAGCGTAGCGACAGGGTTCAATGAGCAGTTCTTC.

This clonotype was picked up a small number of times. CDR3 coding DNA: TGCAGCGTTCGGGGTATCCTAGGCTACGAGCAGTACTTC. As protein: CSVRGILGYEQYF. The chain joins TRBV29-1 to TRBJ2-7; D possibly corresponds to TRBD2 (5 bases). Trimming cost V 5 bases and J 3 bases, with 14 bases left between them. The length of the CDR3 is 13 residues. The germline gives CDR1 SQVTM, CDR2 ANQGSEA.

This clonotype was picked up a small number of times. The J gene is TRBJ2-1, the V gene TRBV18, with a tentative D call TRBD1 (5 bases). The V end was cut by 3 bases, the J end by 7 bases, with 16 bases between. CDR3 length: 15 amino acids. Germline lookup yields CDR1 KGHSH and CDR2 LQKENI. The CDR3: CASSPVQVKENEQFF. CDR3 bases: TGTGCCAGCTCACCTGTACAGGTCAAGGAGAATGAGCAGTTCTTC. Supplemented by reference TRBV18 and TRBJ2-1, the full variable domain reads NAGVMQNPRHLVRRRGQEARLRCSPMKGHSHVYWYRQLPEEGLKFMVYLQKENIIDESGMPKERFSAEFPKEGPSILRIQQVVRGDSAAYFCASSPVQVKENEQFFGPGTRLTVL.

The V and J genes are TRBV4-2 and TRBJ2-3; D not certain. CDR1 is LGHNA and CDR2 is YNFKEQ in the germline V gene. Trimming took 0 bases from V and 3 from J, leaving 13 bases between them. This CDR3 has 16 residues. The CDR3 reads CASSQENSPITDTQYF. In DNA form, the CDR3 reads TGTGCCAGCAGCCAAGAGAATAGCCCAATAACAGATACGCAGTATTTT.

The rearrangement uses TRBV6-2 or TRBV6-3 and TRBJ2-1; TRBD1 might be the D (5 bases). The better agreement between TRBJ2-7 and the DNA end casts doubt on the J call. The CDR3 consists of 15 residues. Germline V gene lookup returns CDR1 MNHEY and CDR2 SVGEGT. The CDR3 DNA follows: TGTGCCAGCAGTTATAGGGGCTCTGGCTACAATGAGCAGTACTTC. Translating it yields CASSYRGSGYNEQYF.

This clonotype was recorded many times. V gene TRBV10-3 combines with J gene TRBJ2-5; TRBD1 might be the D (6 bases). CDR1 is ENHRY and CDR2 is SYGVKD in the germline V gene. The CDR3 runs to 13 residues. V shed 11 bases and J shed 2 bases, with 15 bases lying between them. CDR3 residues: CASCRTDQETQYF. CDR3 sequence (DNA): TGTGCCTCATGCCGGACAGATCAAGAGACCCAGTACTTC.

Turning to this clonotype: At one end the junction does not follow the germline gene, possibly because of a read error. The chain combines TRBV4-2 with TRBJ2-3, with TRBD2 identical over 11 bases. The CDR3 is made up of 16 amino acids. The germline gives CDR1 LGHNA, CDR2 YNFKEQ. The CDR3 loop is CASSQTSGGATDAQYF. Written as DNA, the CDR3 is TGTGCCAGCAGCCAAACTAGCGGGGGCGCCACAGATGCGCAGTATTTT.

CDR3 residues: CAIRGADENNEQFF. CDR3 sequence (DNA): TGTGCCATCAGGGGAGCAGACGAAAACAATGAGCAGTTCTTC. The V and J genes are TRBV10-3 and TRBJ2-1, with D possibly TRBD2 on 5 matching bases. CDR1 and CDR2 from the germline V gene are ENHRY and SYGVKD. With 6 bases removed from V and 5 bases from J, the gap between germline ends came to 14 bases. The length of the CDR3 is 14 residues.

The chain employs TRBV5-1 and TRBJ2-7, with no clear D. The CDR3 is 15 residues long. V was shortened by 1 base and J by 2 bases, with 13 bases between the two germline ends. CDR1 is SGHRS, CDR2 YFSETQ, per germline. The CDR3 region has the DNA TGCGCCAGCAGCTTGACCCCGGACGGGCCCTACGAGCAGTACTTC. Translated, it gives CASSLTPDGPYEQYF.

This clonotype was detected a few times. One junction end does not reproduce the germline sequence, and a read error may be involved. CDR3 DNA sequence: TGTGCCAGCAGCGACTCCTGGGGGTCGCCGCAGTATTTT. This sequence encodes CASSDSWGSPQYF. The gene calls are TRBV6-4 and TRBJ2-3; D possibly uses TRBD1 or TRBD2 (5 bases each). Germline values: CDR1 MRHNA, CDR2 SNTAGT. This CDR3 region has 13 residues.

The V call is TRBV11-3, the J call TRBJ2-3; 7 bases fit TRBD1. CDR3 length equals 18 residues. The trim removed 5 bases at V and 3 bases at J, leaving 17 bases unmatched. Germline-derived CDR1 and CDR2 are SGHNT and YENEEA. CDR3 region: CASSNGEFQGDVTDTQYF. The CDR3 coding sequence is TGTGCCAGCAGCAACGGGGAGTTTCAGGGGGATGTGACAGATACGCAGTATTTT.

In its sample, this clonotype was seen a few times. This rearrangement joins TRBV12-3 or TRBV12-4 to TRBJ1-5; D might be TRBD1 (5 bases). Trimming left V 4 bases short and J 2 bases short, with 9 bases between. CDR3 length: 14 residues. The CDR3 sequence: CASSSSGRNQPQHF. CDR3 coding DNA: TGTGCCAGCAGTTCATCAGGGCGCAATCAGCCCCAGCATTTT.

The chain uses TRBV15 and TRBJ2-1; 8 nucleotides agree with TRBD2. The CDR3 has 14 amino acids. Germline CDR1 LNHNV, CDR2 YYDKDF (reference sequence). V trimming: 1 base; J trimming: 6 bases; junction bases outside the gene matches: 2. This CDR3 reads CATSRGGTSNEQFF. CDR3 coding DNA: TGTGCCACCAGCAGAGGCGGGACTAGCAATGAGCAGTTCTTC.

In this sample, this clonotype turned up a few times. V usage is TRBV4-3 and J usage is TRBJ2-7, with 11 bases matching TRBD2. The CDR3 consists of 15 residues. Germline V gene lookup returns CDR1 LGHNA and CDR2 YSLEER. V lost 0 bases and J lost 7; bases outside the gene matches: 5. The CDR3: CASSQDLAGGREQYF. For the CDR3, the DNA is TGCGCCAGCAGCCAAGACTTAGCGGGGGGGCGTGAGCAGTACTTC.